Sequencing of this TCR beta chain was carried out in a study of beta chain features in type 1 diabetes. Study information: Patients did not differ from healthy donors in age, gender or cell yield.

Germline V gene lookup returns CDR1 SEHNR and CDR2 FQNEAQ (reference sequence). V was cut by 3 bases and J by 6 bases, with 11 bases left in between. The CDR3 has 13 residues. As every portion of the isolated RNA was reverse transcribed, the sequencing read expressed TCRB transcripts. The repertoire was sequenced with immunoSEQ multiplex PCR; TCRdb's copy has only in-frame clones and lacks some. This sample carries about 240,000 clones, approximately 15% of them seen once, and the ten largest clones take approximately 0.02%. Based on CD45RO/CCR7/CD25/CD127/CD95/CD27, CD4+ regulatory, stem cell-like memory, naive and central memory cells were sorted. This clone has more than one count but fewer than ten. Its specificity is unknown. Findings and caveats of the study: Shorter templates may be favored by PCR, equally so in patients and controls. TCRB CDR3s from Type 1 diabetes patients were moderately but significantly shorter in all four CD4+ subsets.

Sequencing was performed on naive CD4+ T cells from blood. The source of this sequence is a man aged 25 to 40 with type 1 diabetes. The chain employs TRBV7-9 and TRBJ1-2, with a weak D call TRBD1 (5 bases). CDR3 loop: CASSLDQGNGYTF. DNA of the CDR3: TGTGCCAGCAGCTTGGATCAGGGAAATGGCTACACCTTC.